Presented here are 10 T cell receptor beta chains from one specimen sequenced in a study of T cells in Graves' hyperthyroidism and ophthalmopathy (dated by TCRdb to between 2018 and 2021). The receptor library was made with multiplex PCR. Instrument used: Illumina HiSeq 2000. TCR beta CDR3 regions were amplified from RNA transcripts. For the first round of RT-PCR on the TCR CDR3, the HTBI primer set was used together with the Qiagen OneStep RT-PCR kit. TCRdb handled the public reads itself, with Q25 trimming in fastp and clone calling in MiXCR, and kept productive beta chains. Entries that share a CDR3 protein sequence are merged under the most common genes and DNA. The sample yields more than 450,000 distinct CDR3 sequences; 14% were counted once. Roughly 13% of the sample rests with the top ten. Sequenced material: blood. The source is a woman aged 40 to 50 with Graves' hyperthyroidism.

This clonotype was seen more than once but under ten times. The V gene is TRBV19, the J gene TRBJ1-1; a possible D gene is TRBD1 (6 bases). CDR3 length equals 12 residues. Trimming shortened V by 6 bases and J by 5 bases, and 10 bases separated the two germline ends. Germline CDR1 is LNHDA and CDR2 is SQIVND (reference sequence). CDR3 nucleotide sequence: TGTGCCAGTAGCTCCGGACAGACTGAAGCTTTCTTT. Amino acid sequence: CASSSGQTEAFF.

This clonotype has only a few counts. This chain links TRBV5-8 with TRBJ2-3; 7 bases fit TRBD1. The ends lost 0 bases at V and 2 bases at J; junction bases unmatched: 6. The length of the CDR3 is 16 residues. Germline-derived CDR1 and CDR2 are SGHTS and YDEGEE. In DNA, the CDR3 is TGTGCCAGCAGCTTGGATTTGCAGGGGGTCACAGATACGCAGTATTTT. Encoded protein: CASSLDLQGVTDTQYF.

This clonotype was seen many times. The rearrangement uses TRBV27 and TRBJ2-1, with a weak D call TRBD2 (6 bases). The CDR3 has 19 amino acids. The germline V and J ends were trimmed by 3 bases and 5 bases, with 26 bases remaining between them. Germline V gene lookup returns CDR1 MNHEY and CDR2 SMNVEV (reference sequence). As DNA, the CDR3 is TGTGCCAGCAGTTTGAGTGCCGGACTACACCTCCGCCCAAACAATGAGCAGTTCTTC. Translated, it gives CASSLSAGLHLRPNNEQFF.

This clonotype has only a few counts. CDR3 nucleotides: TGTGCCAGCAGCTTAAGCACTAGCGGTCCTAGCTCCTACAATGAGCAGTTCTTC. Protein: CASSLSTSGPSSYNEQFF. V gene TRBV7-2 combines with J gene TRBJ2-1; 8 bases map to TRBD2. The germline V gene has CDR1 SGHTA and CDR2 FQGNSA. This CDR3 spans 18 amino acids. The V gene end was trimmed by 2 bases and the J gene end by 0 bases; junction bases not matched to a gene: 9.

This clonotype was seen at least ten times. This sequence joins TRBV19 and TRBJ2-2; 13 bases are shared with TRBD2. CDR1 and CDR2 from the germline V gene are LNHDA and SQIVND (reference sequence). The CDR3 covers 17 residues. V trimming: 3 bases; J trimming: 6 bases; junction bases outside the gene matches: 7. CDR3 DNA: TGTGCCAGTAGTATCCCAACTAGCGGGAGGGCCGCCGGGGAGCTGTTTTTT. Translating gives CASSIPTSGRAAGELFF.

There are many counts of this clonotype. The V gene is TRBV12-3 or TRBV12-4, the J gene TRBJ1-4; D not certain. The length of the CDR3 is 16 residues. The germline V and J ends were trimmed by 6 bases and 10 bases, with 24 bases remaining between them. CDR3 protein: CASSNKTGIAIGKLFF. In DNA form, the CDR3 reads TGTGCCAGCAGCAACAAAACCGGGATAGCCATCGGAAAACTGTTTTTT.

The table lists this clonotype with many counts. The chain links TRBV28 to TRBJ2-6; a possible D gene is TRBD1 (6 bases). The V end was cut by 7 bases, the J end by 3 bases, with 16 bases between. This CDR3 contains 16 residues. CDR1 is MDHEN, CDR2 SYDVKM, per germline. CDR3 sequence reads: CASTSPGAGGANVLTF. Here the CDR3 DNA reads TGTGCCAGCACCTCCCCAGGGGCGGGTGGGGCCAACGTCCTGACTTTC. The entire variable domain, with the rest obtained from reference TRBV28 and TRBJ2-6, is as follows: DVKVTQSSRYLVKRTGEKVFLECVQDMDHENMFWYRQDPGLGLRLIYFSYDVKMKEKGDIPEGYSVSREKKERFSLILESASTNQTSMYLCASTSPGAGGANVLTFGAGSRLTVL.

This clonotype was detected only a few times. This sequence may be a read error, since a much larger clone differs from it by one base. This chain links TRBV20-1 with TRBJ1-3; the D gene is possibly TRBD1 (5 bases). The CDR3 contains 17 residues. CDR1 and CDR2 (germline): DFQATT, SNEGSKA (reference sequence). The CDR3 is CRAIPSVQAPDGNTIYF. The CDR3 coding sequence is TGCCGTGCTATCCCCAGTGTACAGGCCCCGGATGGAAACACCATATATTTT.

This clonotype showed up just a few times. A much larger clonotype is one base distant, so this may be a read error. This chain connects TRBV6-2 or TRBV6-3 to TRBJ2-7; 9 bases are shared with TRBD1. V shed 6 bases, J shed 2 bases, and the junction held 2 bases outside the gene matches. CDR3 size: 13 residues. Looked up from germline, CDR1 is MNHEY and CDR2 is SVGEGT. DNA for the CDR3: TGTGCCAGCAGATGGACAGGGGCCTACGAGCAGTACTTC. This translates into CASRWTGAYEQYF.

This clonotype has a count of ten or more. The chain has TRBV28 and TRBJ1-1; no definite D call. In germline, CDR1 is MDHEN, CDR2 SYDVKM. V shed 2 bases and J shed 3 bases, with 16 bases lying between them. The CDR3 runs to 16 residues. The chain's CDR3 is CASSLPGRAGYTEAFF. DNA for the CDR3: TGTGCCAGCAGTTTACCGGGTCGGGCGGGATACACTGAAGCTTTCTTT. Based on the CDR3 plus reference TRBV28 and TRBJ1-1, the full variable domain is DVKVTQSSRYLVKRTGEKVFLECVQDMDHENMFWYRQDPGLGLRLIYFSYDVKMKEKGDIPEGYSVSREKKERFSLILESASTNQTSMYLCASSLPGRAGYTEAFFGQGTRLTVV.